This is a list of T cell receptor beta chains from one sample in a study of metastatic and nonmetastatic thyroid tumors. MiXCR was used by TCRdb to re-call the PCR reads. The sample comprises 11,000 or so clones, 9.5% to 15% of which are singletons, and roughly 12% rests with the top ten. Sequenced material: blood. The receptor set was obtained from a female donor with papillary thyroid cancer or a benign thyroid nodule (not recorded which). Some clones in this sample may be carry-over from other donors' samples. CDR3s include the opening cysteine and the closing phenylalanine or tryptophan. The order of the fields is J gene, V gene, clone size, D gene, CDR3 DNA, CDR3 protein. D genes are given only for firm matches. Not every row has a clone size; where given, it reads once, few, many or a size class.

J gene: TRBJ1-1
V gene: TRBV27
clone size: NA
D gene: NA
CDR3 DNA: TGTGCCAGCAGTGCTGGCACAGAAGCTTTCTTT
CDR3 protein: CASSAGTEAFF

J gene: TRBJ2-5
V gene: TRBV7-7
clone size: many
D gene: NA
CDR3 DNA: TGTGCTAGCACGCCGTTGACAGGCCGGGGGGAGACCCAGTACTTC
CDR3 protein: CASTPLTGRGETQYF

J gene: TRBJ2-3
V gene: TRBV2
clone size: many
D gene: NA
CDR3 DNA: TGTGCCAGCAGGCTGACGGATACGCAGTATTTT
CDR3 protein: CASRLTDTQYF

J gene: TRBJ2-7
V gene: TRBV11-3
clone size: medium-sized
D gene: NA
CDR3 DNA: TGTGCCAGCAGCCCAGGGGGGGACTACGAGCAGTACTTC
CDR3 protein: CASSPGGDYEQYF

J gene: TRBJ1-1
V gene: TRBV6-1
clone size: medium-sized
D gene: TRBD1
CDR3 DNA: TGTGCCAGCAGCGTTGACAGGGATGGCGACACTGAAGCTTTCTTT
CDR3 protein: CASSVDRDGDTEAFF

J gene: TRBJ2-3
V gene: TRBV3-1
clone size: many
D gene: NA
CDR3 DNA: TGTGCCAGCAGCCAAGAGGTGGGGGGAGATACGCAGTATTTT
CDR3 protein: CASSQEVGGDTQYF

J gene: TRBJ2-1
V gene: TRBV5-1
clone size: many
D gene: NA
CDR3 DNA: TGCGCCAGCAGCTTGTTGGGGGCGGATGAGCAGTTCTTC
CDR3 protein: CASSLLGADEQFF

J gene: TRBJ2-7
V gene: TRBV7-2
clone size: medium-sized
D gene: TRBD2
CDR3 DNA: TGTGCCAGCTCCCCTAACGGGGGGATCCACGAGCAGTACTTC
CDR3 protein: CASSPNGGIHEQYF

J gene: TRBJ2-7
V gene: TRBV20-1
clone size: many
D gene: TRBD1
CDR3 DNA: TGCAGTGCTTCCAGGGGGAACTCCTACGAGCAGTACTTC
CDR3 protein: CSASRGNSYEQYF

J gene: TRBJ2-7
V gene: TRBV20-1
clone size: many
D gene: TRBD1
CDR3 DNA: TGCAGTGCAAAAACAGGGGGCGCGGAGTACTTC
CDR3 protein: CSAKTGGAEYF

J gene: TRBJ2-1
V gene: TRBV19
clone size: many
D gene: NA
CDR3 DNA: TGTGCCGGTAGTATAGGTTGGGGAAGTGAGCAGTTCTTC
CDR3 protein: CAGSIGWGSEQFF

J gene: TRBJ2-1
V gene: TRBV20-1
clone size: many
D gene: NA
CDR3 DNA: TGCAGTGCTAGAGTGGGGGAACCCTACAATGAGCAGTTCTTC
CDR3 protein: CSARVGEPYNEQFF

J gene: TRBJ2-5
V gene: TRBV10-3
clone size: many
D gene: NA
CDR3 DNA: TGTGCCATCAGTGTCGGAGAGACCCAGTACTTC
CDR3 protein: CAISVGETQYF

J gene: TRBJ2-1
V gene: TRBV5-6
clone size: many
D gene: NA
CDR3 DNA: TGTGCCAGCAGCCCCCGAGGGTTACTGTCCTACAATGAGCAGTTCTTC
CDR3 protein: CASSPRGLLSYNEQFF

J gene: TRBJ2-5
V gene: TRBV9
clone size: many
D gene: NA
CDR3 DNA: TGTGCCAGCAGCCCAACGATGGACCTGGAGACCCAGTACTTC
CDR3 protein: CASSPTMDLETQYF

J gene: TRBJ1-6
V gene: TRBV13
clone size: NA
D gene: TRBD1
CDR3 DNA: TGTGCCAGCAGCTTAGGACAGGGGGCGAATTCACCCCTCCACTTT
CDR3 protein: CASSLGQGANSPLHF

J gene: TRBJ2-2
V gene: TRBV2
clone size: many
D gene: NA
CDR3 DNA: TGTGCCAGCAGTGAACGGTCAGGGCCCACCGGGGAGCTGTTTTTT
CDR3 protein: CASSERSGPTGELFF

J gene: TRBJ2-5
V gene: TRBV25-1
clone size: many
D gene: TRBD2
CDR3 DNA: TGTGCCAGCAGTGAAGGGAGGGTAAGGACGGAGACCCAGTACTTC
CDR3 protein: CASSEGRVRTETQYF

J gene: TRBJ2-7
V gene: TRBV5-1
clone size: medium-sized
D gene: TRBD2
CDR3 DNA: TGCGCCAGCAGCTTGGGACTAGCGGGAGGCACCTACGAGCAGTACTTC
CDR3 protein: CASSLGLAGGTYEQYF

J gene: TRBJ2-3
V gene: TRBV27
clone size: many
D gene: TRBD1
CDR3 DNA: TGTGCCAGCAGTCTCACAGGGGGCACAGATACGCAGTATTTT
CDR3 protein: CASSLTGGTDTQYF

J gene: TRBJ2-3
V gene: TRBV12-3/TRBV12-4
clone size: many
D gene: TRBD1
CDR3 DNA: TGTGCCAGCAGTCTCCCGGGACAGCTCCCAGATACGCAGTATTTT
CDR3 protein: CASSLPGQLPDTQYF